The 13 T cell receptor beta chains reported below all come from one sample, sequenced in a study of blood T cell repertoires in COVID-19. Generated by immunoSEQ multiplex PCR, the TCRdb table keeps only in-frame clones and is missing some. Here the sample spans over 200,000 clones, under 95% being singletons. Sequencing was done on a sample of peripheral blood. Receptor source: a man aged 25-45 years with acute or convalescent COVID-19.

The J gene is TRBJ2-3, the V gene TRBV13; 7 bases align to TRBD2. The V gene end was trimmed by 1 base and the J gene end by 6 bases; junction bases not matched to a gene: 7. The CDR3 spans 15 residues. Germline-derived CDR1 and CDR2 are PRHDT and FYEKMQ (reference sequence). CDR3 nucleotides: TGTGCCAGCAGCTTAGCGTCGGGGGGTGCTGATACGCAGTATTTT. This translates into CASSLASGGADTQYF.

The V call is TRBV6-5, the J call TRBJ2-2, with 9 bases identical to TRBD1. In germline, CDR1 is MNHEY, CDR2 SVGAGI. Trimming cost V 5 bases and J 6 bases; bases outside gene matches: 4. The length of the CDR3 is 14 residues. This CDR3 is CASSPGQGAGELFF. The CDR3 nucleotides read TGTGCCAGCAGTCCGGGACAGGGTGCCGGGGAGCTGTTTTTT.

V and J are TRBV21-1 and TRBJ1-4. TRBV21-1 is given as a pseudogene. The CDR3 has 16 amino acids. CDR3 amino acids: CASSKVVRLTNEKLFF. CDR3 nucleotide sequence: TGTGCCAGCAGCAAAGTTGTGAGGTTGACTAATGAAAAACTGTTTTTT.

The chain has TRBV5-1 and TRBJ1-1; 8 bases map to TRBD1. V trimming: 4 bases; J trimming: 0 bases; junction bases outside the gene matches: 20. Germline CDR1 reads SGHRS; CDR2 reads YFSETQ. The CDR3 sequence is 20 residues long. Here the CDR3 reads CASSKPKRTGRGPMNTEAFF. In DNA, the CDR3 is TGCGCCAGCAGCAAACCGAAGAGGACAGGGAGAGGCCCTATGAACACTGAAGCTTTCTTT.

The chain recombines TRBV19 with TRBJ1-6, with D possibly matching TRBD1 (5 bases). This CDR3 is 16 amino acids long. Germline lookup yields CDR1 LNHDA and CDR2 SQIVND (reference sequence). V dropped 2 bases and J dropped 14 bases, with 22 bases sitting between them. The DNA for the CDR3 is TGTGCCAGTAGTATAACTCGGGACTATACTTCACCCGCCCTCCACTTT. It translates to CASSITRDYTSPALHF.

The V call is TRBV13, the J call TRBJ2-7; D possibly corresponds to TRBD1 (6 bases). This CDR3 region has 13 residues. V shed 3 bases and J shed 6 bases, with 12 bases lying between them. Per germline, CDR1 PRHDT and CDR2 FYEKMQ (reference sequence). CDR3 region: CASSFQGTAEQYF. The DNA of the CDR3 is TGTGCCAGCAGCTTTCAGGGGACGGCCGAGCAGTACTTC.

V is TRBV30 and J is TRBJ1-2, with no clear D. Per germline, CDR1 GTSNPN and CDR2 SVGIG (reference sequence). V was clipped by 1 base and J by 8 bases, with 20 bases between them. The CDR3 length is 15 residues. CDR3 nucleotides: TGTGCCTGGAGTGGGGCGGGGTCTCGAGGTGTAGGCTACACCTTC. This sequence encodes CAWSGAGSRGVGYTF.

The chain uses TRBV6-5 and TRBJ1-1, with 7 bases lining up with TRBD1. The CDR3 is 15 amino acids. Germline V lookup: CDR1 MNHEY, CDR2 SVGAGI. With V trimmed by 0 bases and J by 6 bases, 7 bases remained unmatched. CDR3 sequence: CASSYSGDRVPEAFF. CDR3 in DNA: TGTGCCAGCAGTTACTCGGGCGACAGGGTACCTGAAGCTTTCTTT.

Here the CDR3 DNA reads TGTGCCAGCAGCTCAAACAGGGTTCCCGGGGAGCTGTTTTTT. It yields the protein CASSSNRVPGELFF. The chain couples TRBV11-2 to TRBJ2-2; D possibly corresponds to TRBD1 (6 bases). V was shortened by 4 bases and J by 6 bases, with 12 bases between the two germline ends. The length of the CDR3 is 14 residues. The V gene's germline CDR1 is SGHAT and CDR2 FQNNGV.

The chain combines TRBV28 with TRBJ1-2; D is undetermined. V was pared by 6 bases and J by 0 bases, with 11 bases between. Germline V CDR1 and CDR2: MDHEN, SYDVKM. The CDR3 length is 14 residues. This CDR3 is CASRAGRPNYGYTF. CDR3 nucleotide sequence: TGTGCCAGCAGAGCCGGGAGACCTAACTATGGCTACACCTTC.

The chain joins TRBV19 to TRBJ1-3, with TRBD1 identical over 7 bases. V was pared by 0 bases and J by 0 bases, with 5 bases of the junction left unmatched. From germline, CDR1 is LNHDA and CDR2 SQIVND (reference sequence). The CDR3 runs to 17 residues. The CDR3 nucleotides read TGTGCCAGTAGTATAGACCGGGACAGTCACTCTGGAAACACCATATATTTT. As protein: CASSIDRDSHSGNTIYF. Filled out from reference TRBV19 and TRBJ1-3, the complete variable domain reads DGGITQSPKYLFRKEGQNVTLSCEQNLNHDAMYWYRQDPGQGLRLIYYSQIVNDFQKGDIAEGYSVSREKKESFPLTVTSAQKNPTAFYLCASSIDRDSHSGNTIYFGEGSWLTVV.

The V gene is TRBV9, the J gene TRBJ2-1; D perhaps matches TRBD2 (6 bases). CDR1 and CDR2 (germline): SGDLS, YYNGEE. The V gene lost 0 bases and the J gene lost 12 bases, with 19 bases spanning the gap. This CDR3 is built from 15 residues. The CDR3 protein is CASSVELGRREGQFF. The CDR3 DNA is TGTGCCAGCAGCGTAGAACTCGGCCGGCGGGAAGGGCAGTTCTTC.

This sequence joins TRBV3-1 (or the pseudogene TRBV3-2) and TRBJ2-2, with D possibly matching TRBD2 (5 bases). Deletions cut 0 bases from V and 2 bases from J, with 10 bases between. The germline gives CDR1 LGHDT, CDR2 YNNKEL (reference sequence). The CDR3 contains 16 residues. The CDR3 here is CASSQDGVGNTGELFF. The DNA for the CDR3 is TGTGCCAGCAGCCAAGACGGGGTGGGAAACACCGGGGAGCTGTTTTTT.